This is a list of T cell receptor beta chains from one sample in a study of neurological immune-mediated disorders. TCRdb redid the calling of the 5' RACE reads with MiXCR, one entry per CDR3 protein. This repertoire shows about 88,000 distinct CDR3 sequences, 3.5% found once; its top ten account for around 6%. The sample comprised PBMCs. All receptors come from a woman younger than 30 with multiple sclerosis. Both conserved end residues are part of each CDR3. The D gene is left open where the match is weak. Clone size is stated in some rows and not others, as once, few, many or a class when expanded.

J	V	D	size	CDR3	DNA
TRBJ2-7	TRBV6-2/TRBV6-3	-	many	CASGLKLLYF	TGTGCCAGCGGGCTGAAGCTTCTGTACTTC
TRBJ1-2	TRBV7-9	-	many	CASSIQGGYTF	TGTGCCAGCAGCATTCAGGGGGGCTACACCTTC
TRBJ2-5	TRBV20-1	TRBD1	many	CSARGSGTGVQETQYF	TGCAGTGCTAGAGGAAGCGGGACAGGGGTCCAAGAGACCCAGTACTTC
TRBJ1-3	TRBV7-9	-	many	CASSLDGRSGNTIYF	TGTGCCAGCAGCTTAGACGGCCGCTCTGGAAACACCATATATTTT
TRBJ2-3	TRBV7-8	TRBD2	many	CASSLGTSQIDTQYF	TGTGCCAGCAGCTTAGGGACTAGCCAAATAGATACGCAGTATTTT
TRBJ2-1	TRBV20-1	TRBD2	many	CSARVPHSGSSYNEQFF	TGCAGTGCTAGGGTCCCTCATAGCGGGAGCTCCTACAATGAGCAGTTCTTC
TRBJ2-1	TRBV10-3	TRBD2	many	CAISPRTSGSGNEQFF	TGTGCCATCAGTCCTCGGACTAGCGGGAGCGGCAATGAGCAGTTCTTC
TRBJ1-1	TRBV6-2/TRBV6-3	-	few	CASKPSGSRNTEAFF	TGTGCCAGCAAACCTAGTGGGAGTAGGAACACTGAAGCTTTCTTT
TRBJ2-1	TRBV9	TRBD1	many	CASSVGTGHHEQFF	TGTGCCAGCAGCGTCGGGACAGGACATCATGAGCAGTTCTTC
TRBJ2-7	TRBV6-1	TRBD1	many	CASRTGTGFYEQYF	TGTGCCAGCAGAACAGGGACAGGGTTCTACGAGCAGTACTTC
TRBJ2-1	TRBV6-1	TRBD2	many	CASSGSGDMGEQFF	TGTGCCAGCAGCGGTAGCGGGGACATGGGGGAGCAGTTCTTC
TRBJ1-2	TRBV4-1	TRBD1	many	CASRTGRTGDNYGYTF	TGCGCCAGCAGGACGGGGAGGACAGGGGATAACTATGGCTACACCTTC
TRBJ2-3	TRBV11-1	-	many	CASSLDSGADTQYF	TGTGCCAGCAGCTTAGATAGTGGAGCCGATACGCAGTATTTT
TRBJ2-1	TRBV7-2	-	many	CASSLQRYNEQFF	TGTGCCAGCAGCTTACAAAGGTACAATGAGCAGTTCTTC
TRBJ1-1	TRBV2	-	many	CASNGDTEAFF	TGTGCCAGCAATGGGGACACTGAAGCTTTCTTT
TRBJ2-2	TRBV29-1	-	many	CSVVDRQDTGELFF	TGCAGCGTTGTGGATAGACAAGACACCGGGGAGCTGTTTTTT
TRBJ2-7	TRBV9	-	many	CASSPGRGEDEQYF	TGTGCCAGCAGCCCCGGCAGGGGCGAGGACGAGCAGTACTTC
TRBJ2-1	TRBV29-1	-	many	CSVEDSTSYNEQFF	TGCAGCGTAGAAGACAGCACATCCTACAATGAGCAGTTCTTC
TRBJ1-2	TRBV4-2	-	many	CASSQDPGNYGYTF	TGTGCCAGCAGCCAAGATCCAGGGAACTATGGCTACACCTTC
TRBJ2-2	TRBV7-6	TRBD1	many	CASSLEGQGPGELFF	TGTGCCAGCAGCTTAGAGGGACAGGGTCCCGGGGAGCTGTTTTTT
TRBJ2-3	TRBV10-3	-	many	CAITRGLTDTQYF	TGTGCCATCACTCGGGGCCTCACAGATACGCAGTATTTT
TRBJ2-1	TRBV6-4	-	many	CASSPDWNEQFF	TGTGCCAGCAGCCCTGACTGGAATGAGCAGTTCTTC
TRBJ2-7	TRBV5-1	-	many	CASSSQGQAGYEQYF	TGCGCCAGCAGCTCGCAGGGGCAGGCGGGCTACGAGCAGTACTTC
TRBJ2-2	TRBV6-2/TRBV6-3	-	many	CASSNGPGELFF	TGTGCCAGCAGCAACGGGCCCGGGGAGCTGTTTTTT
TRBJ2-7	TRBV10-3	-	many	CATNTGSTYEQYF	TGTGCCACAAACACAGGGTCGACCTACGAGCAGTACTTC
TRBJ1-4	TRBV7-8	-	many	CASSPHWAPYEKLFF	TGTGCCAGCAGCCCGCACTGGGCCCCATATGAAAAACTGTTTTTT
TRBJ2-1	TRBV6-2/TRBV6-3	-	many	CATVSGLYNEQFF	TGTGCCACCGTCTCCGGGCTTTACAATGAGCAGTTCTTC
TRBJ1-3	TRBV9	-	many	CASSVGGHQSSGNTIYF	TGTGCCAGCAGCGTAGGAGGACACCAGAGCTCTGGAAACACCATATATTTT
TRBJ2-7	TRBV12-3/TRBV12-4	-	many	CASSSGDLSYEQYF	TGTGCCAGCAGTTCCGGTGACCTTTCCTACGAGCAGTACTTC
TRBJ2-1	TRBV5-1	-	many	CASSLAGTLNEQFF	TGCGCCAGCAGCTTGGCAGGGACCCTTAATGAGCAGTTCTTC
TRBJ1-2	TRBV7-9	TRBD1	many	CASSPDRGHGYTF	TGTGCCAGCAGCCCGGACAGGGGCCATGGCTACACCTTC
TRBJ2-2	TRBV6-5	TRBD2	many	CASKRTSGEVTGELFF	TGTGCCAGCAAACGGACTAGCGGGGAGGTGACCGGGGAGCTGTTTTTT
TRBJ2-2	TRBV19	-	-	CATKGGPDTGELFF	TGTGCCACCAAGGGGGGGCCGGACACCGGGGAGCTGTTTTTT
TRBJ2-2	TRBV6-2/TRBV6-3	-	many	CASSFQRTPNTGELFF	TGTGCCAGCAGTTTCCAGAGGACACCCAACACCGGGGAGCTGTTTTTT
TRBJ1-1	TRBV5-5	-	many	CASSVSRTEAFF	TGTGCCAGCAGCGTGTCCCGAACTGAAGCTTTCTTT
TRBJ2-1	TRBV5-1	-	many	CASTASERTLGYNEQFF	TGCGCCAGCACAGCCTCCGAGAGAACGTTGGGTTACAATGAGCAGTTCTTC
TRBJ1-1	TRBV7-2	-	many	CASSLTGNRAFF	TGTGCCAGCAGCTTAACTGGAAATCGAGCTTTCTTT
TRBJ2-1	TRBV20-1	-	many	CSARDRLGGNEQFF	TGCAGTGCTAGGGACCGATTAGGGGGGAATGAGCAGTTCTTC
TRBJ2-5	TRBV6-6	-	few	CASSYSMWRARETQYF	TGTGCCAGCAGTTACTCGATGTGGCGAGCACGGGAGACCCAGTACTTC
TRBJ2-3	TRBV7-2	-	many	CASSPQLLPTDTQYF	TGTGCCAGCAGCCCACAATTACTTCCAACCGATACGCAGTATTTT
TRBJ2-3	TRBV7-2	-	many	CASSLVPGAGDTQYF	TGTGCCAGCAGCTTAGTGCCGGGGGCTGGAGATACGCAGTATTTT
TRBJ1-4	TRBV6-6	-	many	CASSYDGKLFF	TGTGCCAGCAGTTACGACGGAAAACTGTTTTTT
TRBJ1-6	TRBV12-3/TRBV12-4	TRBD1	many	CASSQTGHNSPLHF	TGTGCCAGCAGTCAGACAGGGCATAATTCACCCCTCCACTTT
TRBJ2-7	TRBV7-2	TRBD2	many	CASSLEASGSRGEQYF	TGTGCCAGCAGCTTAGAGGCTAGCGGGAGTAGAGGAGAGCAGTACTTC
TRBJ2-3	TRBV11-2	TRBD2	many	CASSLRAGGPRTDTQYF	TGTGCCAGCAGCTTAAGAGCGGGAGGGCCCCGCACAGATACGCAGTATTTT
TRBJ1-2	TRBV20-1	TRBD1	many	CSARPGQAYTF	TGCAGTGCTAGGCCGGGACAGGCCTACACCTTC
TRBJ2-5	TRBV5-1	-	many	CASSWGSQETQYF	TGCGCCAGCAGCTGGGGGTCGCAAGAGACCCAGTACTTC
TRBJ2-5	TRBV5-8	-	many	CASSPREQPVGTQYF	TGTGCCAGCAGCCCGAGGGAACAACCGGTCGGGACCCAGTACTTC
TRBJ2-3	TRBV9	-	many	CASSVEPADTQYF	TGTGCCAGCAGCGTAGAACCGGCCGATACGCAGTATTTT
TRBJ1-1	TRBV2	TRBD1	-	CASGGQGETEAFF	TGTGCCAGCGGGGGACAGGGGGAGACTGAAGCTTTCTTT
TRBJ1-5	TRBV6-1	-	many	CASRTEGQPQHF	TGTGCCAGCAGAACGGAGGGTCAGCCCCAGCATTTT
TRBJ2-5	TRBV12-3/TRBV12-4	-	many	CASSLSEIETQYF	TGTGCCAGCAGTTTATCTGAAATAGAGACCCAGTACTTC
TRBJ2-1	TRBV4-1	-	many	CASSQDRATAGEQFF	TGCGCCAGCAGCCAAGATCGGGCCACGGCCGGTGAGCAGTTCTTC
TRBJ2-1	TRBV24-1	-	many	CATSDAWGTEQFF	TGTGCCACCAGTGATGCATGGGGGACTGAGCAGTTCTTC
TRBJ2-1	TRBV20-1	TRBD2	many	CSARLAGGLSEQFF	TGCAGTGCTAGACTAGCGGGAGGGCTGTCTGAGCAGTTCTTC